A selection of T cell receptor beta chains follows, all from one sample in a study of shared clonotypes between healthy human individuals. The assay was immunoSEQ multiplex PCR, and TCRdb's table has in-frame clones only and misses some. The sample holds more than 2 million clones, around 95% seen once. The sample was naive CD8+ T cells from PBMCs. The receptors here all came from a man aged 18-30 years in good health. Some clones in this sample may be carry-over from other donors' samples. CDR3s include the opening cysteine and the closing phenylalanine or tryptophan. The D gene is left open where the match is weak. Expanded clones are given a class, and other clones once, few, many or no size at all.

j_gene	abundance	d_gene	v_gene	CDR3nt	CDR3aa
TRBJ2-1	.	TRBD2	TRBV9	TGTGCCAGCAGCCCCAGGACTAGCTCGAATGAGCAGTTCTTC	CASSPRTSSNEQFF
TRBJ2-3	once	.	TRBV7-3	TGTGCCAGCAGCTTAACTTCGGCTCTGGGTCATACGCAGTATTTT	CASSLTSALGHTQYF
TRBJ1-1	.	.	TRBV29-1	TGCAGCGCCTCATTGGTAGGCATACTAAACACTGAAGCTTTCTTT	CSASLVGILNTEAFF
TRBJ2-3	.	.	TRBV21-1	TGTGCCAGCAGCTCCCTCGGTCTGCCTAGCGGGAGTGAAATCACAGATACGCAGTATTTT	CASSSLGLPSGSEITDTQYF
TRBJ2-2	.	.	TRBV5-4	TGTGCCAGCAGAACGAACACCGGGGAGCTGTTTTTT	CASRTNTGELFF
TRBJ2-7	.	TRBD2	TRBV28	TGTGCCAGCAGTACTCTCGTCCTAGCGGGAGGAGCCTACGAGCAGTACTTC	CASSTLVLAGGAYEQYF
TRBJ2-7	.	.	TRBV5-6	TGTGCCAGCAGCTTGGGGGAAATGGGCTACGAGCAGTACTTC	CASSLGEMGYEQYF
TRBJ2-2	.	.	TRBV11-2	TGTGCCAGCAGCTTAGGCGTTACCGGGGAGCTGTTTTTT	CASSLGVTGELFF
TRBJ1-2	.	.	TRBV19	TGTGCCAGTAGTGATTGGGCCCCCCGGTACTATGGCTACACCTTC	CASSDWAPRYYGYTF
TRBJ2-3	.	.	TRBV9	TGTGCCAGCAGCGTAGGAGGGGGGCCTAGCACAGATACGCAGTATTTT	CASSVGGGPSTDTQYF
TRBJ1-2	once	.	TRBV9	TGTGCCAGCAGCGAAGCCGTAGGACCCGGCGTCCGGGGCTACACCTTC	CASSEAVGPGVRGYTF
TRBJ2-7	.	TRBD2	TRBV19	TGTGCCAGTAGTACGAGCGGGAGGGCCTACGAGCAGTACTTC	CASSTSGRAYEQYF
TRBJ1-2	.	.	TRBV11-2	TGTGCCAGCAGCTTACAAAACAGGGTCTATGGCTACACCTTC	CASSLQNRVYGYTF